This T cell receptor (beta chain) was found in a study of naive and memory T cell subsets (dated by TCRdb to between 2016 and 2019). About the study as a whole: The study applied an open-source, UMI-based TCR alpha and beta sequencing pipeline to sorted naive and memory peripheral blood T cell subsets. Complete agreement was observed between the functional CMV T cell responses and the IgG serology results. RNA was DNase-treated and reverse transcribed with TCR constant-region primers, mostly using SuperScript III.

Paper-wide results and their limitations: In both CD4 and CD8 cells, a rise in Gini index and a fall in Shannon and inverse Simpson diversity were observed from naive through CM, EM and EMRA. RNA-based TCR counts may be affected by expression changes linked to T cell activation and differentiation. Clonotypes were defined as single alpha or beta chain sequences, not paired alpha/beta receptors. A few larger clonotypes were present in naive repertoires, especially CD8 naive repertoires, and these clonotypes were possibly memory cells re-expressing CD45RA. The repertoire findings for the naive and memory subsets could not be validated, as no ground truth was available. Following error correction, more than 90% of naive TCR sequences occurred only once, which made naive abundance distributions much steeper than those of memory subsets. A power law was followed by TCR abundance, with an exponent that differed between naive and memory subsets but was consistent across the three individuals.

Concerning this clonotype itself: No cognate antigen has been identified for it. Base qualities were left out, and no much larger clone turns up one base away.

Libraries came from UMI-ligation and nested PCR. An equimolar mix of two oligonucleotides covering both TRBC1 and TRBC2 was used as the beta constant-region primer. T4 RNA ligase 1 ligated a single-stranded oligonucleotide carrying the SP2 primer and a 12-nucleotide UMI to the cDNA 3' end. The ligated cDNA went through four rounds of PCR with nested alpha and beta constant-region primers together with the SP2 primer. Incubation of the ligation reaction was carried out at 16 degrees C for about 18-24 hours. To avoid over-amplification, PCR2 was usually performed as a SYBR Green qPCR and halted once a predetermined threshold was reached. All purifications after the first were performed with Agencourt AMPure XP magnetic beads. Library amounts were measured by Qubit and library quality was assessed on a TapeStation, where the main peak was expected at around 650 bp. The pooled libraries were sequenced on an Illumina MiSeq using v2 2x251 paired-end kits, which usually yielded roughly 0.9-2.3 million reads per sample. Libraries were pooled at approximately 3.7 nM per sample, and about 5-7% PhiX was added to improve cluster recognition. Per the authors' processing: V and J genes were assigned to Demultiplexor-processed FASTQ reads by Decombinator through tag matching, with a single base-pair mismatch being allowed. Collapsinator relied on UMIs to fix sequencing errors as well as frequency errors caused by PCR heterogeneity. CDR3Translator translated TCRs and extracted CDR3s from the conserved cysteine to the FGXG phenylalanine, flagging non-productive sequences. Gini, Shannon entropy and inverse Simpson indices were computed after subsampling the repertoires to the same number of UMI-defined TCRs. Power-law fits to clonotype abundance distributions were performed by maximum likelihood within the linear range. Similar UMI counts, unique TCR numbers and clonal distributions were obtained with the pipeline and with MIGEC on one naive CD8 sample. In one analysis, naive TCRs also found in any memory subset of the same donor were removed from the naive repertoire. Repertoires were searched for around 7,300 CMV-associated CDR3 sequences compiled from VDJdb and a published dataset. TCRdb cleaned the public reads at Q25 with fastp, built clones with MiXCR and kept in-frame beta chains. Every distinct CDR3 protein forms one entry, paired with its most common genes and DNA. TCRdb assigned the V and J calls; the authors' analysis was not used. Present in this sample are roughly 140,000 distinct CDR3 sequences, about a sixth of which were seen just once. Of the sample, around 0.14% is held by the ten largest clones.

From the second PCR step onward, the TCR alpha chain libraries and the TCR beta chain libraries were amplified separately. To determine each donor's CMV status, fresh PBMCs were stimulated overnight with CMV viral lysate, and IFNgamma production from CD4+ T cells was then assessed. Using Miltenyi beads, CD4 T cells were first positively selected, and CD8 T cells were then positively selected from the CD4-negative fraction. Cells stained for CD3, CD4, CD8, CD45RA, CD27 and a live/dead dye were sorted on a BD Aria II into four subsets by CD45RA and CD27. Blood was obtained from a few healthy volunteers, and the blood from each volunteer was fractionated into CD4 and CD8 T cells and subsequently into four differentiation subsets. About 130 ml of peripheral blood was collected from each donor, and PBMC were isolated from the blood using Ficoll-Paque PLUS density-gradient centrifugation. Sorted cells were lysed in RLT buffer, and RNA was extracted with a Qiagen RNeasy kit and stored at -80°C.

The sequence came from a human donor in good health. The source material was naive CD4+ T cells from blood. Explained via the paper, the cell subset or site label denotes: naive T cells, CD45RA high CD27+.

The nucleotides are TGCGCCAGCAGCTTGGGCTCCGTCTACGAGCAGTACTTC. Its translation is CASSLGSVYEQYF. The sequence links TRBV5-1 to TRBJ2-7, with no reliable assignment of the D segment. The CDR3 measures 13 amino acids from cysteine to phenylalanine. Kept here is only the CDR3 DNA, which spans 39 bases and is read in frame from base 1. From the germline V gene, CDR1 is SGHRS and CDR2 is YFSETQ. Deletion took 0 bases off V and 3 bases off J, with a span of 7 bases between the germline ends.